The 2 T cell receptor beta chains reported below all come from one sample, sequenced in a study of cytomegalovirus exposure and HLA in healthy donors (dated by TCRdb to about 2017). Receptors were amplified or captured by the immunoSEQ multiplex PCR assay. For the multiplex PCR, a mixture combining 60 forward primers for TCR Vbeta segments and 13 reverse primers for TCR Jbeta segments was used. Entries here come from immuneACCESS through TCRdb and include only in-frame sequences with V and J called. Some clones fail to appear in such tables; in the studies checked, an unresolved V gene covers under half of the shortfall, and the cause of the remainder is unknown. For this sample there are 45,000 to 60,000 clones; 73% appear just once. About 3% of the sample rests with the top ten. The sample comprised PBMCs. The receptors stem from a man aged 18 to 30 in good health and CMV-seronegative.

This sequence joins TRBV18 and TRBJ2-4; D may be TRBD2 (6 bases). The CDR3 spans 21 residues. Germline V gene sequence: CDR1 KGHSH, CDR2 LQKENI. The ends were cut back, 0 bases at V and 3 bases at J, with 27 bases in the middle. The CDR3 here is CASSPPLIGGSSVPVKNIQYF. CDR3 coding DNA: TGTGCCAGCTCACCACCCCTAATCGGAGGGTCTAGCGTGCCAGTCAAAAACATTCAGTACTTC.

V gene TRBV6-6 combines with J gene TRBJ2-4, with D perhaps matching TRBD2 (6 bases). In germline, CDR1 is MNHNY, CDR2 SVGAGI (reference sequence). There are 16 residues in the CDR3. Trimming removed 2 bases from V and 2 bases from J, with 13 bases in between. The CDR3 nucleotides are TGTGCCAGCAGTTACGGGGGGATGGGATCCAAAAACATTCAGTACTTC. The encoded protein is CASSYGGMGSKNIQYF.